This T cell receptor (beta chain) was recovered during a study of identical twins. This clonotype showed up just a few times. The target antigen is unknown. Addition of a universal primer site occurred through template switching, and cDNA carried unique molecular identifiers. A single record per CDR3 protein comes from TCRdb applying MiXCR to the 5' RACE reads. This repertoire shows roughly 700,000 distinct CDR3 sequences, 8.5% to 9.5% found once; its top ten account for 0.75% to 1%. Findings and caveats of the study: Carriage of fewer insertions was seen in abundant cord blood beta clonotypes, whereas memory repertoires showed none. The models gave estimates that fell short of the out-of-frame TCR alpha sharing seen in monozygotic twins.

The CDR3 loop spans 13 amino acids. Germline values: CDR1 MNHEY, CDR2 SVGEGT. Trimming removed 10 bases from V and 1 base from J, with 13 bases in between. In every case, the donor was a healthy Caucasian. These data were also filed under a second study, of yellow fever vaccine responses in identical twins.

What was sequenced was PBMCs. This clonotype was obtained from a woman between 18 and 29 years old in good health. The chain has TRBV6-2 or TRBV6-3 and TRBJ2-5, with D unresolved. In DNA, the CDR3 is TGTGCCAATATGGACCACATCCAAGAGACCCAGTACTTC. It specifies CANMDHIQETQYF.